This T cell receptor (beta chain) stems from a study of hypomethylating agent response in myelodysplastic syndrome. Study-level information: Most often mutated was TET2, found in 5 of 11 patients. Patients with neither complete response nor hematologic improvement were classed non-responders.

Notes on this clone: Its antigen is undetermined.

The CDR3 is 20 amino acids. Germline V gene sequence: CDR1 SGDLS, CDR2 YYNGEE. V was pared by 2 bases and J by 1 base, with 16 bases of the junction left unmatched. Whole-study results and caveats: After hypomethylating agent treatment, diversity and clonality showed no significant change, overall or by response.

Authors' data handling: VDJdb flagged 1.7% of fewer than 200,000 unique clonotypes as previously reported viral-epitope-specific. Some clones are missing from TCRdb's copy, which holds only in-frame ones; the method was immunoSEQ multiplex PCR. Clone size and V and J calls were adopted from that table, with D and trimming inferred from the DNA. The sample yields a few thousand clones, around 84% seen once. Specimen: bone marrow, collected before or after starting hypomethylating agent treatment for myelodysplastic syndrome (not recorded which). V usage is TRBV9 and J usage is TRBJ2-1; 9 bases agree with TRBD1. The TCR was taken from a human donor with myelodysplastic syndrome. The DNA of the CDR3 is TGTGCCAGCAGCGTTGGGGGGGGACAGGGACCCCTCGGTTCCTACAATGAGCAGTTCTTC. The encoded protein is CASSVGGGQGPLGSYNEQFF.